The present entry profiles one T cell receptor beta chain with its context. RNA transcripts served as the template for amplifying TCR beta CDR3 regions. First-round RT-PCR of the TCR CDR3 relied on the HTBI primer set. TCRdb recomputed calls from the multiplex PCR reads with MiXCR, one row per CDR3 protein. The sample records roughly 700,000 distinct CDR3 sequences, roughly 17% being singletons. This sample is drawn from a study of T cells in Graves' hyperthyroidism and ophthalmopathy. Across 18 months, stable Graves' hyperthyroidism was marked by no progression to ophthalmopathy. V lost 0 bases to trimming and J lost 8 bases, with 8 bases between them. The CDR3 runs 13 residues. Per germline, CDR1 LGHDT and CDR2 YNNKEL (reference sequence).

Sequencing used blood. This chain uses TRBV3-1 with TRBJ2-1, with D uncertain. The sequence came from a man between 45 and 60 years old with Graves' hyperthyroidism. The CDR3 nucleotides read TGTGCCAGCAGCCAAGAGCGAGTCTATGAGCAGTTCTTC. It is translated as CASSQERVYEQFF.